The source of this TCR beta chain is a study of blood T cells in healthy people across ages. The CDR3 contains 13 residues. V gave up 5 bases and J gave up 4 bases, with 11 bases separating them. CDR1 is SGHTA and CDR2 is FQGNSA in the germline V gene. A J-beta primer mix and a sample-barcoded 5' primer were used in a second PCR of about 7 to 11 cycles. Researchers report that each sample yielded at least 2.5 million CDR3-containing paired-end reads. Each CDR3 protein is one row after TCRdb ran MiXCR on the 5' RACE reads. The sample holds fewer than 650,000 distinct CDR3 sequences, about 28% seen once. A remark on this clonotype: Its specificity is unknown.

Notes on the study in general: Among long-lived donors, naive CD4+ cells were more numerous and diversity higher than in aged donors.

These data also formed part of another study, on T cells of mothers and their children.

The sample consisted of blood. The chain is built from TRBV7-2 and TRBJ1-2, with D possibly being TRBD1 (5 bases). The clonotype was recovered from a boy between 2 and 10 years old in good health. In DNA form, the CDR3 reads TGTGCCAGCAGCCCGGGGGGAGCCTATGGCTACACCTTC. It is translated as CASSPGGAYGYTF.